This entry features one T cell receptor beta chain sequence. As yet, its antigen is unknown. These data are taken from a study of a mutant IDH1 vaccine in newly diagnosed glioma. Background on the study: Sex distribution of treated patients was about 60% male and approximately 38% female; mean age was about 40 years.

Data came from immunoSEQ multiplex PCR; TCRdb stores just in-frame clones and leaves some out. The table lists about 62,000 clones, 75% to 90% of them singletons, with 1.9% in the top ten. Study results and caveats: Vaccination elicited immune responses in roughly 92% of patients.

The CDR3 contains 15 residues. CDR1 is SGHTA and CDR2 is FQGNSA in the germline V gene. V lost 0 bases and J lost 6; bases outside the gene matches: 8. Indicated time point: week 11, during vaccination. The vaccine gave 300 ug of a 20-mer mutant IDH1 peptide subcutaneously per dose. This TCR derives from a man in his forties with glioma. The chain recombines TRBV7-2 with TRBJ2-7, with TRBD2 identical over 7 bases. Specimen: PBMCs, collected from a glioma patient whose treatment included an IDH1 peptide vaccine. The CDR3, as DNA: TGTGCCAGCAGCTTAGCTGGCGGGAGAAGTGGCGAGCAGTACTTC. The encoded protein is CASSLAGGRSGEQYF.